These 14 T cell receptor beta chains were sequenced from one sample in a study of regulatory T cells in long-lasting Graves disease. Arm-PCR of CDR3 regions and iRepertoire HTBI primers were the basis on which TCR beta libraries were built. TCRdb re-derived calls from the multiplex PCR reads in MiXCR, one entry per CDR3 protein. The repertoire holds roughly 700,000 distinct CDR3 sequences, with 25% to 35% as singletons. Time point indicated: persistent/refractory GD, antithyroid drugs over 5 years with positive TRAb. Extracted RNA from PBMCs served as the source of the TCR library. The input for sequencing was peripheral blood mononuclear cells (PBMCs), taken when the disease was refractory, from a patient treated with antithyroid drugs. The origin of the receptors is a female donor with Graves disease.

The genes are TRBV9 and TRBJ2-4, with TRBD1 matching over 9 bases. Germline assignment: CDR1 SGDLS and CDR2 YYNGEE. J was trimmed by 7 bases and V by 2 bases; bases with no gene match: 7. This CDR3 has 15 amino acids. Here the CDR3 DNA reads TGTGCCAGCAGCGTTTCCGGACAGGGGTCGAACATTCAGTACTTC. It specifies CASSVSGQGSNIQYF.

V gene TRBV20-1 combines with J gene TRBJ1-3, with D perhaps TRBD1 (6 bases). The CDR3 has 13 residues. V lost 4 bases and J 3 bases, leaving 10 bases between the germline ends. Germline V gives CDR1 DFQATT, CDR2 SNEGSKA (reference sequence). CDR3: CSAKGGIGNTIYF. The CDR3 region has the DNA TGCAGTGCTAAGGGGGGAATTGGAAACACCATATATTTT.

This clonotype was recorded a few times. The gene calls are TRBV20-1 and TRBJ2-7; the match to TRBD1 covers 7 bases. This CDR3 spans 12 amino acids. V trimming: 3 bases; J trimming: 6 bases; junction bases outside the gene matches: 5. Germline V gives CDR1 DFQATT, CDR2 SNEGSKA (reference sequence). The CDR3 protein is CSASPTGPEQYF. The CDR3 bases are TGCAGTGCTAGTCCGACAGGGCCCGAGCAGTACTTC.

The chain has TRBV6-2 or TRBV6-3 and TRBJ2-5; 7 nucleotides line up with TRBD1. V gave up 0 bases and J gave up 3 bases; unmatched junction bases: 4. CDR1 is MNHEY, CDR2 SVGEGT, per germline. CDR3 length: 15 residues. CDR3 residues: CASSYSDRAKETQYF. DNA for the CDR3: TGTGCCAGCAGTTACTCCGACAGGGCCAAAGAGACCCAGTACTTC.

This clonotype turned up a few times. This chain uses TRBV9 with TRBJ1-2, with D perhaps matching TRBD1 (5 bases). Germline V gene sequence: CDR1 SGDLS, CDR2 YYNGEE. The CDR3 has 15 residues. Trimming shortened V by 0 bases and J by 1 base, and 10 bases separated the two germline ends. The CDR3 is CASSVAFGHNYGYTF. The CDR3, as DNA: TGTGCCAGCAGCGTAGCCTTTGGACATAACTATGGCTACACCTTC.

J is TRBJ2-5 and V is TRBV5-1; 8 nucleotides align to TRBD1. CDR1 is SGHRS and CDR2 is YFSETQ in the germline V gene. CDR3 length: 15 residues. Losses at the gene ends were 2 bases for V and 1 base for J; bases not matched to a gene: 4. CDR3 DNA: TGCGCCAGCAGCTTAAACGACAGGGGCCAAGAGACCCAGTACTTC. It translates to CASSLNDRGQETQYF. Complete variable domain (other parts from reference TRBV5-1 and TRBJ2-5): KAGVTQTPRYLIKTRGQQVTLSCSPISGHRSVSWYQQTPGQGLQFLFEYFSETQRNKGNFPGRFSGRQFSNSRSEMNVSTLELGDSALYLCASSLNDRGQETQYFGPGTRLLVL.

The chain uses TRBV6-1 and TRBJ1-2, with D possibly matching TRBD1 (6 bases). CDR3 size: 11 residues. V was cut by 8 bases and J by 5 bases, with 9 bases left in between. Germline V gives CDR1 MNHNS, CDR2 SASEGT. The CDR3 reads CASRQAYGYTF. The CDR3 coding sequence is TGTGCCAGCCGACAGGCTTATGGCTACACCTTC.

The V call is TRBV15, the J call TRBJ1-3; no reliable D call. Germline-derived CDR1 and CDR2 are LNHNV and YYDKDF (reference sequence). The CDR3 covers 16 residues. Trimming took off 1 base at V and 4 bases at J, with 14 bases between the two ends. As DNA, the CDR3 is TGTGCCACCAGCAGAGTTGACAAAGTAGGAGGAAACACCATATATTTT. Protein product: CATSRVDKVGGNTIYF.

This clonotype was observed a handful of times. The chain is built from TRBV12-3 or TRBV12-4 and TRBJ2-4; maybe TRBD1 (5 bases). V lost 7 bases, J lost 0 bases, and 13 bases lay in between. CDR3 size: 15 residues. CDR3 protein: CASNTKGLAKNIQYF. The CDR3 DNA is TGTGCCAGCAACACCAAGGGGTTAGCCAAAAACATTCAGTACTTC.

The chain recombines TRBV19 with TRBJ2-5; 8 positions match TRBD2. Germline V lookup: CDR1 LNHDA, CDR2 SQIVND (reference sequence). The CDR3 extends over 13 amino acids. With V trimmed by 4 bases and J by 5 bases, 3 bases remained unmatched. The CDR3 sequence is CASSTSGFETQYF. The CDR3 coding sequence is TGTGCCAGTAGTACTAGCGGGTTTGAGACCCAGTACTTC.

The genes are TRBV14 and TRBJ2-7; D gene unclear. V was shortened by 4 bases and J by 6 bases, with 13 bases between the two germline ends. Germline V gives CDR1 SGHDN, CDR2 FVKESK. CDR3 length: 13 residues. This chain's CDR3 is CASSLHGSFEQYF. The CDR3 region has the DNA TGTGCCAGCAGCCTCCACGGCTCTTTCGAGCAGTACTTC.

This clonotype was seen only a few times. This chain links TRBV29-1 with TRBJ2-7, with 7 bases identical to TRBD2. Germline V gives CDR1 SQVTM, CDR2 ANQGSEA. The CDR3 is 13 residues long. J lost 7 bases, V lost 8 bases, and 14 bases had no gene match. CDR3 DNA sequence: TGCAGCACTAAGACTAGCTCACAAGGGGAGCAGTACTTC. It translates to CSTKTSSQGEQYF.

The CDR3: CATSVGAGGYTF. CDR3 DNA: TGTGCCACCAGTGTGGGGGCTGGCGGCTACACCTTC. The chain links TRBV24-1 to TRBJ1-2, with D possibly matching TRBD1 (6 bases). The CDR3 length is 12 residues. V was shortened by 5 bases and J by 8 bases, with 11 bases between the two germline ends. Germline-derived CDR1 and CDR2 are KGHDR and SFDVKD.

Remarks on this clonotype: One end of the junction does not line up with germline, which may come from a read error. The gene calls are TRBV28 and TRBJ2-7, with D hard to call. The CDR3 totals 12 residues. Germline-derived CDR1 and CDR2 are MDHEN and SYDVKM. The CDR3 here is CASSVSSYEQSF. Written as DNA, the CDR3 is TGTGCCAGCAGCGTAAGCTCCTACGAGCAGTCCTTC. Supplemented by reference TRBV28 and TRBJ2-7, the full variable domain reads DVKVTQSSRYLVKRTGEKVFLECVQDMDHENMFWYRQDPGLGLRLIYFSYDVKMKEKGDIPEGYSVSREKKERFSLILESASTNQTSMYLCASSVSSYEQSFGPGTRLTVT.